Below, 25 T cell receptor beta chains from the same sample are listed, as sequenced in a study of blood T cells in healthy people across ages. Primed by a sample-barcoded 5' primer and a J-beta primer mix, a second PCR proceeded for 7 to 11 cycles. TCRdb redid the calling of the 5' RACE reads with MiXCR, one entry per CDR3 protein. The sample consists of about 1.7 million distinct CDR3 sequences, roughly 27% of them appearing once. The material sequenced was blood. The receptor set was obtained from a woman under 40 in good health.

This clonotype came up many times. The rearrangement joins TRBV29-1 to TRBJ2-5, with TRBD1 identical over 8 bases. The CDR3 sequence is 12 residues long. After removal of 4 bases from V and 5 bases from J, the junction contained 3 bases not matched to a gene. Germline-derived CDR1 and CDR2 are SQVTM and ANQGSEA. The CDR3 nucleotides read TGCAGCGTTGGTCCAGGGGGCGAGACCCAGTACTTC. Its protein is CSVGPGGETQYF.

This clonotype was picked up a small number of times. The chain combines TRBV20-1 with TRBJ2-3; TRBD2 might be the D (6 bases). V lost 5 bases and J 0 bases, leaving 12 bases between the germline ends. The length of the CDR3 is 14 residues. The germline V gene encodes CDR1 DFQATT and CDR2 SNEGSKA (reference sequence). CDR3 sequence: CSAWDFSSTDTQYF. The CDR3 DNA sequence: TGCAGTGCTTGGGACTTCTCTAGCACAGATACGCAGTATTTT.

The chain is built from TRBV6-1 and TRBJ2-1; possibly TRBD2 for D (7 bases). The CDR3 sequence is 18 residues long. V lost 6 bases, J lost 1 base, and 22 bases lay in between. The V gene's germline CDR1 is MNHNS and CDR2 SASEGT. This chain's CDR3 is CASSLRSAGAGSYNEQFF. CDR3 coding DNA: TGTGCCAGCAGCCTGAGGAGCGCGGGGGCCGGATCCTACAATGAGCAGTTCTTC.

The sample holds a few counts of this clonotype. The V call is TRBV24-1, the J call TRBJ2-1, with TRBD2 matching over 12 bases. From germline, CDR1 is KGHDR and CDR2 SFDVKD. CDR3 length: 14 residues. After removal of 3 bases from V and 7 bases from J, the junction contained 0 bases not matched to a gene. In nucleotides, the CDR3 is TGTGCCACCAGTGATGGACTAGCGGGAAATGAGCAGTTCTTC. Protein sequence: CATSDGLAGNEQFF.

This clonotype came up many times. The J gene is TRBJ2-5, the V gene TRBV15; D not resolved. The CDR3 extends over 15 amino acids. CDR1 and CDR2 (germline): LNHNV, YYDKDF (reference sequence). V was trimmed by 0 bases and J by 0 bases, leaving 8 bases between them. The CDR3 spells CATSREWTYQETQYF. The CDR3 nucleotides read TGTGCCACCAGCAGAGAATGGACGTACCAAGAGACCCAGTACTTC.

This clonotype occurred a few times. The CDR3 bases are TGTGCCAGCAGCTTGGAGCCCCCGGGACTAGCCTACAATGAGCAGTTCTTC. It yields the protein CASSLEPPGLAYNEQFF. The chain carries TRBV5-6 and TRBJ2-1, with 8 nucleotides matching TRBD2. The ends lost 0 bases at V and 2 bases at J; junction bases unmatched: 7. This CDR3 region has 17 residues. The germline V gene encodes CDR1 SGHDT and CDR2 YYEEEE.

This chain uses TRBV14 with TRBJ2-7, with 7 bases fitting TRBD2. The junction had 6 bases not matched to a gene; V was cut back by 3 bases and J by 1 base. Germline lookup yields CDR1 SGHDN and CDR2 FVKESK. The CDR3 length is 15 residues. The DNA for the CDR3 is TGTGCCAGCAGCCAGAGCGGGACTTTATCCTACGAGCAGTACTTC. Translation gives CASSQSGTLSYEQYF. Based on the CDR3 plus reference TRBV14 and TRBJ2-7, the full variable domain is EAGVTQFPSHSVIEKGQTVTLRCDPISGHDNLYWYRRVMGKEIKFLLHFVKESKQDESGMPNNRFLAERTGGTYSTLKVQPAELEDSGVYFCASSQSGTLSYEQYFGPGTRLTVT.

This clonotype was detected many times. The chain joins TRBV7-3 to TRBJ2-1, with D perhaps TRBD2 (6 bases). Trimming removed 3 bases at V and 8 bases at J, with 17 bases between. The CDR3 runs 15 residues. Per germline, CDR1 SGHTA and CDR2 FQGTGA. CDR3 sequence (DNA): TGTGCCAGCAGCTTTAGACCGGGACTTTATGATGAGCAGTTCTTC. As protein: CASSFRPGLYDEQFF. The whole variable domain, filled in from reference TRBV7-3 and TRBJ2-1, reads GAGVSQTPSNKVTEKGKYVELRCDPISGHTALYWYRQSLGQGPEFLIYFQGTGAADDSGLPNDRFFAVRPEGSVSTLKIQRTERGDSAVYLCASSFRPGLYDEQFFGPGTRLTVL.

As for this clonotype: This likely stems from a read error, as it lies one base from a far larger clone. This chain uses TRBV5-1 with TRBJ2-6; possible D gene TRBD2, 5 bases. CDR1 and CDR2 from the germline V gene are SGHRS and YFSETQ. This CDR3 has 15 residues. CDR3 coding DNA: TGCGTCAGCAGCTTAGCGAGCTCTGGGGCCAACGTCCTGACTTTC. Amino acid sequence: CVSSLASSGANVLTF.

This clonotype was counted a few times. The chain employs TRBV12-3 or TRBV12-4 and TRBJ2-4; D may be TRBD2 (6 bases). The V end was cut by 2 bases, the J end by 0 bases, with 14 bases between. The length of the CDR3 is 17 residues. DNA of the CDR3: TGTGCCAGCAGTTTAAAGGGGTCGGGGGTAGCCAAAAACATTCAGTACTTC. It yields the protein CASSLKGSGVAKNIQYF.

CDR3 nucleotide sequence: TGTGCCAGCAGTTCTTGGACACCCCATTCCTACGAGCAGTACTTC. Translated: CASSSWTPHSYEQYF. The V call is TRBV6-5, the J call TRBJ2-7; a weak D match, TRBD1 (5 bases). The CDR3 has 15 amino acids. Trimming shortened V by 4 bases and J by 1 base, and 14 bases separated the two germline ends. From germline, CDR1 is MNHEY and CDR2 SVGAGI.

The chain uses TRBV15 and TRBJ2-3; a weak D match, TRBD2 (5 bases). The germline V gene has CDR1 LNHNV and CDR2 YYDKDF (reference sequence). The CDR3 totals 13 residues. Trimming shortened V by 6 bases and J by 1 base, and 8 bases separated the two germline ends. The CDR3 loop is CATSQLGTDTQYF. CDR3 nucleotide sequence: TGTGCCACCAGTCAACTAGGCACAGATACGCAGTATTTT.

There are a few counts of this clonotype. This chain joins TRBV12-3 or TRBV12-4 and TRBJ1-5, with unresolved D. There are 14 residues in the CDR3. Deletions cut 6 bases from V and 2 bases from J, with 11 bases between. Here the CDR3 reads CASSALWGNQPQHF. As DNA, the CDR3 is TGTGCCAGCAGCGCCCTGTGGGGCAATCAGCCCCAGCATTTT.

The V and J genes are TRBV5-5 and TRBJ2-7; 8 positions match TRBD2. V shed 6 bases, J shed 6 bases, and the junction held 14 bases outside the gene matches. This CDR3 comprises 15 residues. Per germline, CDR1 SGHKS and CDR2 YYEKEE (reference sequence). The DNA for the CDR3 is TGTGCCAGCAACGCGACGGGGGGGAGGCAATCCGAGCAGTACTTC. Translated, it gives CASNATGGRQSEQYF.

This chain uses TRBV5-6 with TRBJ2-1, with a possible D match to TRBD1 (6 bases). Trimming took 4 bases from V and 4 from J, leaving 18 bases between them. Germline V gene sequence: CDR1 SGHDT, CDR2 YYEEEE. The CDR3 is 16 amino acids. This chain's CDR3 is CASSARSGAGYNEQFF. The CDR3 coding sequence is TGTGCCAGCAGCGCCAGATCAGGGGCCGGATACAATGAGCAGTTCTTC.

The chain couples TRBV12-3 or TRBV12-4 to TRBJ2-3; D perhaps matches TRBD1 (8 bases). CDR3 length: 15 residues. V was shortened by 6 bases and J by 6 bases, with 19 bases between the two germline ends. CDR3: CASRLTGQGGDTQYF. CDR3 nucleotides: TGTGCCAGCAGATTAACAGGACAGGGAGGGGATACGCAGTATTTT.

This clonotype has only a few counts. CDR3 coding DNA: TGTGCCAGCACCCCGACAGGGTTCTATGGCTACACCTTC. It specifies CASTPTGFYGYTF. V and J are TRBV12-3 or TRBV12-4 and TRBJ1-2, with 7 bases matching TRBD1. This CDR3 is built from 13 residues. V lost 7 bases to trimming and J lost 4 bases; unmatched junction nucleotides: 6.

This clonotype was picked up a small number of times. This chain links TRBV21-1 with TRBJ1-6. TRBV21-1 is designated a pseudogene. This CDR3 is 17 amino acids long. The CDR3 DNA reads TGTGCCAGCAGTGACCCACCGGGAGGGAACGCTAATTCACCCCTCCACTTT. Translation gives CASSDPPGGNANSPLHF.

This sequence joins TRBV10-3 and TRBJ1-2, with 7 bases that match TRBD1. The V gene end was trimmed by 3 bases and the J gene end by 4 bases; junction bases not matched to a gene: 5. The germline CDR1 and CDR2 sequences are ENHRY and SYGVKD. The CDR3 is 14 amino acids. This CDR3 is CAISDAGGPYGYTF. CDR3 bases: TGTGCCATCAGTGACGCAGGGGGGCCCTATGGCTACACCTTC.

This chain connects TRBV28 to TRBJ2-7; tentatively, D is TRBD1 (8 bases). The CDR3 runs to 13 residues. Germline loops: CDR1 MDHEN, CDR2 SYDVKM. V was trimmed by 10 bases and J by 7 bases, leaving 20 bases between them. CDR3 protein: CATGGTGIREQYF. The CDR3 bases are TGTGCCACCGGGGGGACAGGAATACGAGAGCAGTACTTC.

This clonotype was seen only a few times. V gene TRBV27 combines with J gene TRBJ1-4; perhaps TRBD1 as D (6 bases). This CDR3 has 15 residues. CDR1 is MNHEY and CDR2 is SMNVEV in the germline V gene (reference sequence). V lost 1 base, J lost 7 bases, and 13 bases lay in between. CDR3 amino acids: CASSLLGGAGEKLFF. DNA of the CDR3: TGTGCCAGCAGTTTATTGGGGGGGGCGGGTGAAAAACTGTTTTTT.

This rearrangement joins TRBV12-3 or TRBV12-4 to TRBJ2-6; D might be TRBD1 (7 bases). With 6 bases removed from V and 3 bases from J, the gap between germline ends came to 21 bases. The CDR3 runs 18 residues. The CDR3 reads CASSPRGERASGANVLTF. The CDR3 nucleotides are TGTGCCAGCAGCCCCAGGGGGGAAAGGGCTAGTGGGGCCAACGTCCTGACTTTC.

This clonotype has ten or more counts. V is TRBV29-1 and J is TRBJ2-7; either TRBD1 or TRBD2 may supply D (5 bases each). The germline gives CDR1 SQVTM, CDR2 ANQGSEA. V was clipped by 4 bases and J by 6 bases, with 10 bases between them. There are 11 residues in the CDR3. The CDR3 is CSVVGAGEQYF. The CDR3 DNA reads TGCAGCGTTGTCGGGGCAGGCGAGCAGTACTTC.

This clonotype was found many times. The chain carries TRBV10-3 and TRBJ2-1; perhaps TRBD2 as D (6 bases). From germline, CDR1 is ENHRY and CDR2 SYGVKD. This CDR3 is built from 15 residues. The V end was cut by 1 base, the J end by 2 bases, with 9 bases between. The CDR3 nucleotides are TGTGCCATCAGTGAGTTTGCTAGCGCCTACAATGAGCAGTTCTTC. Protein product: CAISEFASAYNEQFF.

This clonotype was detected a few times. The CDR3 loop is CASSQVGDRTDTQYF. The CDR3 DNA sequence: TGCGCCAGCAGCCAAGTAGGGGATCGCACAGATACGCAGTATTTT. V gene TRBV4-1 combines with J gene TRBJ2-3, with TRBD1 as a possible D gene (5 bases). The CDR3 is 15 residues long. V was trimmed by 1 base and J by 1 base, leaving 9 bases between them. CDR1 is MGHRA and CDR2 is YSYEKL in the germline V gene.